The clone carrying this T cell receptor (beta chain) was counted between two and nine times. Its cognate antigen is unknown. Other DNA sequences in this specimen translate into the identical CDR3. Second-dose schedules of about 4 or about 12 weeks were combined. The data are from a study of T cell responses to AZD1222 COVID-19 vaccine. V lost 3 bases, J lost 7 bases, and 13 bases lay in between. This CDR3 comprises 14 residues. Germline-derived CDR1 and CDR2 are MNHEY and SMNVEV (reference sequence). Overall study results and limits: Seropositive status at baseline applied to only a handful of AZD1222 recipients. Reportedly, nearly half of unique spike TCRs recognized epitopes outside B.1.351/B.1.1.7 mutations.

Profiled with immunoSEQ multiplex PCR; TCRdb holds only in-frame clones, not every one. The table has roughly 100,000 clones, 87% seen once; the top ten hold under 2.5%. The sample was peripheral blood, taken 28 days after the second AZD1222 dose. The receptor comes from an adult who received the AZD1222 COVID-19 vaccine. The chain carries TRBV27 and TRBJ1-5, with D perhaps TRBD1 (6 bases). Here the CDR3 reads CASSFIGGGQPQHF. In DNA form, the CDR3 reads TGTGCCAGCAGTTTCATAGGGGGAGGACAGCCCCAGCATTTT.